This entry lists 18 T cell receptor beta chains sequenced from one sample in a study of T cell responses to AZD1222 COVID-19 vaccine. Produced via immunoSEQ multiplex PCR; TCRdb's table is partial and in-frame only. This sample has about 150,000 clones, with around 85% found just once. The material was peripheral blood, obtained after recovery from COVID-19. The receptors come from an adult who had recovered from COVID-19.

In its sample, this clone was seen once. The chain employs TRBV29-1 and TRBJ2-1; tentative D call: TRBD2 (5 bases). CDR3 length: 10 residues. Trimming stripped 7 bases from V and 5 bases from J, with 6 bases between. Germline loops: CDR1 SQVTM, CDR2 ANQGSEA. The CDR3 is CSAGNNEQFF. CDR3 nucleotide sequence: TGCAGCGCCGGGAACAATGAGCAGTTCTTC.

This chain links TRBV9 with TRBJ1-4; 10 nucleotides agree with TRBD1. The CDR3 covers 19 residues. CDR1 is SGDLS and CDR2 is YYNGEE in the germline V gene. The trim removed 2 bases at V and 0 bases at J, leaving 10 bases unmatched. This chain's CDR3 is CASSVSGQGIWATNEKLFF. DNA of the CDR3: TGTGCCAGCAGCGTCTCGGGACAGGGGATCTGGGCAACTAATGAAAAACTGTTTTTT.

Details on this clone: The same CDR3 also results from other DNA sequences found in this sample. The V call is TRBV5-1, the J call TRBJ2-2, with a possible D match to TRBD1 (5 bases). The CDR3 totals 15 residues. Looked up from germline, CDR1 is SGHRS and CDR2 is YFSETQ. V lost 1 base, J lost 2 bases, and 9 bases lay in between. The CDR3 nucleotides read TGCGCCAGCAGCTTGTACGGACAAAACACCGGGGAGCTGTTTTTT. Amino acids: CASSLYGQNTGELFF.

The chain is built from TRBV15 and TRBJ1-5; TRBD1 matches 7 bases. CDR3 size: 15 residues. V lost 5 bases to trimming and J lost 3 bases; unmatched junction nucleotides: 7. Per the germline V gene, CDR1 is LNHNV and CDR2 is YYDKDF (reference sequence). The CDR3 loop is CATSGGGYNNQPQHF. The CDR3 DNA reads as TGTGCCACCAGCGGAGGGGGCTATAACAATCAGCCCCAGCATTTT.

V is TRBV5-5 and J is TRBJ2-3; no definite D call. Trimming took off 1 base at V and 5 bases at J, with 5 bases between the two ends. This CDR3 is 12 amino acids long. CDR1 and CDR2 from the germline V gene are SGHKS and YYEKEE (reference sequence). In DNA, the CDR3 is TGTGCCAGCAGCTTGCGGATAGATACGCAGTATTTT. Translating gives CASSLRIDTQYF.

This rearrangement joins TRBV3-1 (or the pseudogene TRBV3-2) to TRBJ1-5; D remains ambiguous. Germline V CDR1 and CDR2: LGHDT, YNNKEL (reference sequence). V lost 1 base and J lost 4, with 5 bases in between. There are 13 residues in the CDR3. This chain's CDR3 is CASSQVGNQPQHF. The CDR3 DNA reads TGTGCCAGCAGCCAAGTCGGTAATCAGCCCCAGCATTTT.

The chain combines TRBV19 with TRBJ1-2, with a tentative D call TRBD1 (6 bases). Per the germline V gene, CDR1 is LNHDA and CDR2 is SQIVND (reference sequence). Trimming took off 4 bases at V and 0 bases at J, with 12 bases between the two ends. This CDR3 is 15 amino acids long. CDR3 loop: CASSSRTATNYGYTF. Written as DNA, the CDR3 is TGTGCCAGTAGTAGCAGGACAGCCACTAACTATGGCTACACCTTC.

This clone was observed a single time. CDR3 DNA: TGTGCCAGTAGTATAGATTTTGGACTAGCGGTTGAGCAGTACTTC. Translating gives CASSIDFGLAVEQYF. The V call is TRBV19, the J call TRBJ2-7; 10 bases match TRBD2. Per the germline V gene, CDR1 is LNHDA and CDR2 is SQIVND (reference sequence). Unmatched junction bases numbered 6, after V lost 0 bases and J lost 7 bases. The CDR3 has 15 residues.

The rearrangement links TRBV6-2 or TRBV6-3 to TRBJ2-3, with TRBD2 identical over 10 bases. Germline CDR1 is MNHEY and CDR2 is SVGEGT. The CDR3 length is 15 residues. Germline trimming cut 0 bases from V and 4 bases from J; bases unmatched to any gene: 1. DNA of the CDR3: TGTGCCAGCAGTTACTCAGCGGGGGGGCCAGATACGCAGTATTTT. Residues: CASSYSAGGPDTQYF.

This chain joins TRBV4-3 and TRBJ2-1; D is possibly TRBD2 (5 bases). Germline-derived CDR1 and CDR2 are LGHNA and YSLEER. The CDR3 loop spans 13 amino acids. V was trimmed by 2 bases and J by 7 bases, leaving 9 bases between them. CDR3 protein: CASSQTGLNEQFF. CDR3 DNA: TGCGCCAGCAGCCAAACCGGACTGAATGAGCAGTTCTTC.

Here the CDR3 reads CASSLVGRNTIYF. The DNA of the CDR3 is TGTGCCAGCAGCTTAGTCGGACGAAACACCATATATTTT. The chain recombines TRBV7-9 with TRBJ1-3; D is unclear. The germline V gene encodes CDR1 SEHNR and CDR2 FQNEAQ (reference sequence). This CDR3 has 13 amino acids. The V and J ends lost 1 base and 5 bases respectively, with 6 bases between them.

J is TRBJ1-6 and V is TRBV4-3; D is uncertain. Per germline, CDR1 LGHNA and CDR2 YSLEER. Trimming shortened V by 0 bases and J by 4 bases, and 25 bases separated the two germline ends. The CDR3 covers 21 residues. The DNA for the CDR3 is TGCGCCAGCAGCCAAGACGTGCAGAGGCTTGATAACCATTTATATAATTCACCCCTCCACTTT. Protein product: CASSQDVQRLDNHLYNSPLHF.

There are a few counts of this clone. The chain joins TRBV7-6 to TRBJ2-1; maybe TRBD2 (7 bases). The length of the CDR3 is 16 residues. Between the trimmed V and J ends, which lost 5 bases and 4 bases, there was a span of 18 bases. Germline-derived CDR1 and CDR2 are SGHVS and FNYEAQ. Here the CDR3 DNA reads TGTGCCAGCAGCCCCGCTTCGGGGGGCCGGTACAATGAGCAGTTCTTC. Its translation: CASSPASGGRYNEQFF.

This clone was seen ten or more times. V gene TRBV24-1 combines with J gene TRBJ1-1; D is unclear. V was pared by 6 bases and J by 3 bases, with 19 bases between. This CDR3 is built from 16 residues. Germline V gene sequence: CDR1 KGHDR, CDR2 SFDVKD. The CDR3 DNA sequence: TGTGCCACCAGTCGACGTTTTGCGGTTGAGGACACTGAAGCTTTCTTT. Residues: CATSRRFAVEDTEAFF.

This clone was seen just once. Other DNA sequences in the sample encode the same CDR3. The rearrangement links TRBV4-3 to TRBJ2-7; D could derive from TRBD1 or TRBD2 (7 bases each). V lost 0 bases and J lost 4, with 13 bases in between. There are 15 residues in the CDR3. Germline loops: CDR1 LGHNA, CDR2 YSLEER. Written as DNA, the CDR3 is TGCGCCAGCAGCCAAGAGGGCAGGGGGGGATACGAGCAGTACTTC. This translates into CASSQEGRGGYEQYF.

The chain links TRBV2 to TRBJ2-5, with TRBD1 matching over 7 bases. Germline CDR1 is SNHLY and CDR2 is FYNNEI. The CDR3 sequence is 14 residues long. Unmatched junction bases numbered 4, after V lost 5 bases and J lost 1 base. CDR3 amino acids: CASSLDRVQETQYF. The CDR3 nucleotides read TGTGCCAGCAGTCTCGACAGGGTCCAAGAGACCCAGTACTTC.

This clone occurred once. This chain connects TRBV12-3 or TRBV12-4 to TRBJ1-2; no reliable D call. This CDR3 spans 13 amino acids. V shed 0 bases and J shed 3 bases, with 5 bases lying between them. The CDR3 loop is CASSLAGYYGYTF. The CDR3 DNA is TGTGCCAGCAGTTTAGCAGGGTACTATGGCTACACCTTC.

This chain links TRBV29-1 with TRBJ1-1, with D perhaps TRBD1 (6 bases). CDR1 SQVTM and CDR2 ANQGSEA come from the germline V gene. Trimming took off 1 base at V and 1 base at J, with 10 bases between the two ends. This CDR3 contains 14 residues. CDR3 in amino acids: CSVEGGAQNTEAFF. The DNA of the CDR3 is TGCAGCGTTGAAGGGGGGGCACAGAACACTGAAGCTTTCTTT. Together with reference TRBV29-1 and TRBJ1-1, the CDR3 gives the full variable domain: SAVISQKPSRDICQRGTSLTIQCQVDSQVTMMFWYRQQPGQSLTLIATANQGSEATYESGFVIDKFPISRPNLTFSTLTVSNMSPEDSSIYLCSVEGGAQNTEAFFGQGTRLTVV.